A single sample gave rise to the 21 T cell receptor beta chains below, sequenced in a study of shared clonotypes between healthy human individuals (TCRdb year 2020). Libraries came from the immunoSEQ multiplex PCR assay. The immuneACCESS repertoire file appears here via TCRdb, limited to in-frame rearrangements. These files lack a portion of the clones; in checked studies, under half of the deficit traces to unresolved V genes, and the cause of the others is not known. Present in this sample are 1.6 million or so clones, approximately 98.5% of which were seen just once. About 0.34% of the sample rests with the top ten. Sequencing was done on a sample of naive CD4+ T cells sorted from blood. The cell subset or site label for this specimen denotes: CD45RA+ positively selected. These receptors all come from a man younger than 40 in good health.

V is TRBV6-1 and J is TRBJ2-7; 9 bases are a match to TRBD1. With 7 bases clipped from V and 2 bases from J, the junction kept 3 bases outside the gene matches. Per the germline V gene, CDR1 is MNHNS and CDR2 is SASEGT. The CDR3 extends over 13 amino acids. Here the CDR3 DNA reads TGTGCCAGCAATACAGGGGGCACCTACGAGCAGTACTTC. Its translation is CASNTGGTYEQYF.

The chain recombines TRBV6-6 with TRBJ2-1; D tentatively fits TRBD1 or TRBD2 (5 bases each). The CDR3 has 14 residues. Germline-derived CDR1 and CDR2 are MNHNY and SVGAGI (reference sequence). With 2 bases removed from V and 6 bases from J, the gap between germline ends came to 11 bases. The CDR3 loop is CASSYGGAGNEQFF. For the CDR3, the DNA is TGTGCCAGCAGTTACGGGGGAGCCGGCAATGAGCAGTTCTTC.

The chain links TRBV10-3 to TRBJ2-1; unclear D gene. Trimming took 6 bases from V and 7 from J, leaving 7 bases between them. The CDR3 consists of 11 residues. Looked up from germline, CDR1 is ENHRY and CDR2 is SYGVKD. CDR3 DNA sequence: TGTGCCATCAGGACCGCAAATGAGCAGTTCTTC. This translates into CAIRTANEQFF.

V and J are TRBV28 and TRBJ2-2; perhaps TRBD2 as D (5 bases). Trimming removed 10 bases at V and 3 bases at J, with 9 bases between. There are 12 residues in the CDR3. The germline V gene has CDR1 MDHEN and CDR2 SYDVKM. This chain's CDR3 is CATTRDTGELFF. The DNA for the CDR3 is TGTGCCACCACGAGGGACACCGGGGAGCTGTTTTTT.

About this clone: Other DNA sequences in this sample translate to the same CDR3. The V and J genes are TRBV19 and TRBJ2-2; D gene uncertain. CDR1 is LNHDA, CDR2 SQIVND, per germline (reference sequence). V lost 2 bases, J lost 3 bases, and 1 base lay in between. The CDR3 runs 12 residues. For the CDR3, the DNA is TGTGCCAGTAGTATACACACCGGGGAGCTGTTTTTT. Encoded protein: CASSIHTGELFF.

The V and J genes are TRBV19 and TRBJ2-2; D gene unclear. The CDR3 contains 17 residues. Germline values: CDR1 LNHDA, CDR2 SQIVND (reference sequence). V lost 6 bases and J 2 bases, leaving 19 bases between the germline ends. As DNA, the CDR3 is TGTGCCAGTAGCAAATTGTTGGGTGGGCGCAACACCGGGGAGCTGTTTTTT. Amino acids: CASSKLLGGRNTGELFF.

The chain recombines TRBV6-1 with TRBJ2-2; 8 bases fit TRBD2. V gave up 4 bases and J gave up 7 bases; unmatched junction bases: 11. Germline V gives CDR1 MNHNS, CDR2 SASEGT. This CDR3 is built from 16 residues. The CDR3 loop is CASSALSGSRGGELFF. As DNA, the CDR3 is TGTGCCAGCAGTGCCCTAAGCGGGAGTCGCGGCGGGGAGCTGTTTTTT.

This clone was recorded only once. The CDR3 nucleotides read TGTGCCTGGAGTGACCGACCAGGGGCTAACTATGGCTACACCTTC. This translates into CAWSDRPGANYGYTF. The rearrangement joins TRBV30 to TRBJ1-2, with a tentative D call TRBD1 (6 bases). CDR3 size: 15 residues. Germline values: CDR1 GTSNPN, CDR2 SVGIG (reference sequence). V shed 1 base and J shed 0 bases, with 12 bases lying between them.

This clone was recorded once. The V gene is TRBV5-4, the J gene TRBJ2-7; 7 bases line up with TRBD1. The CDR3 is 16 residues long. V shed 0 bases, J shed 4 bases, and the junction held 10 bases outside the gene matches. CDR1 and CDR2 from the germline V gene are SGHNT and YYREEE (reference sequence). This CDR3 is CASSLDPGQAEYEQYF. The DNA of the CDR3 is TGTGCCAGCAGCTTGGATCCAGGACAGGCCGAGTACGAGCAGTACTTC.

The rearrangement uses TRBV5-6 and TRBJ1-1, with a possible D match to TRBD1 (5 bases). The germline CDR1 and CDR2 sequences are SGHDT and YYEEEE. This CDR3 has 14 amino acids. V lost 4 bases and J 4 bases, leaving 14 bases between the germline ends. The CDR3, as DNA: TGTGCCAGCAGCCCCGGGGCGGGTGGCACTGAAGCTTTCTTT. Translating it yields CASSPGAGGTEAFF.

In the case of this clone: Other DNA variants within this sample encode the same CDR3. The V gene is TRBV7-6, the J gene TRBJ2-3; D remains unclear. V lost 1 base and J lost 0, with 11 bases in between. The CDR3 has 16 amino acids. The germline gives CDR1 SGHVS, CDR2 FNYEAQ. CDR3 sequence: CASSLGGGSSTDTQYF. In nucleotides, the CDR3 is TGTGCCAGCAGCTTAGGAGGCGGATCTAGCACAGATACGCAGTATTTT. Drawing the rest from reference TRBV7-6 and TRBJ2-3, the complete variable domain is GAGVSQSPRYKVTKRGQDVALRCDPISGHVSLYWYRQALGQGPEFLTYFNYEAQQDKSGLPNDRFSAERPEGSISTLTIQRTEQRDSAMYRCASSLGGGSSTDTQYFGPGTRLTVL.

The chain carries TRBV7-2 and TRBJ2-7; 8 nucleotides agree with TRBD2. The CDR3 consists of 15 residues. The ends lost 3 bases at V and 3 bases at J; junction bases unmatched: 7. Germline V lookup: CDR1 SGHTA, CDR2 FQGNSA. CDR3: CASSLRASGFYEQYF. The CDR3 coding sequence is TGTGCCAGCAGCTTGAGGGCTAGCGGGTTCTACGAGCAGTACTTC.

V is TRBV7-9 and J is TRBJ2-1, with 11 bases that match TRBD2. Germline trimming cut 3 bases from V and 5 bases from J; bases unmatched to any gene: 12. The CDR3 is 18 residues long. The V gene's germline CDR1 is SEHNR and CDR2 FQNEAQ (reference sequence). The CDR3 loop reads CASSFFFGASGRNNEQFF. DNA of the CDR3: TGTGCCAGCAGCTTCTTCTTTGGGGCTAGCGGGAGGAACAATGAGCAGTTCTTC.

Here the CDR3 reads CASSEIRTGGHTFF. The CDR3 coding sequence is TGTGCCAGCAGCGAGATAAGAACAGGGGGCCACACGTTCTTC. This chain links TRBV7-9 with TRBJ2-1; 9 bases agree with TRBD1. Germline V gene data show CDR1 as SEHNR and CDR2 as FQNEAQ (reference sequence). The CDR3 sequence is 14 residues long. V was clipped by 5 bases and J by 15 bases; unmatched bases: 14.

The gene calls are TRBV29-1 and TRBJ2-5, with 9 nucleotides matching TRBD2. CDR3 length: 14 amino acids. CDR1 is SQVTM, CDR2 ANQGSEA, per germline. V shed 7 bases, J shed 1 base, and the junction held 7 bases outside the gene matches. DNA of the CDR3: TGCAGCGCCAAACTAGCGGGTCGCCAAGAGACCCAGTACTTC. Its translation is CSAKLAGRQETQYF.

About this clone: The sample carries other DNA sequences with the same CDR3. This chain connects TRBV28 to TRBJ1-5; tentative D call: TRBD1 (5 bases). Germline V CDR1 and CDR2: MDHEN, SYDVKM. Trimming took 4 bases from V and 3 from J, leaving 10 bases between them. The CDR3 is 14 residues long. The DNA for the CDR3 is TGTGCCAGCAGTTCCCCGGGACCCAATCAGCCCCAGCATTTT. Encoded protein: CASSSPGPNQPQHF.

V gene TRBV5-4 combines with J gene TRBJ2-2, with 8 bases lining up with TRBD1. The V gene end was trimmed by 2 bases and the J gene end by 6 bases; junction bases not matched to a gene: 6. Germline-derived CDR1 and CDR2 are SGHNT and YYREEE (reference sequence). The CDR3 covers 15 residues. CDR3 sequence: CASSFGQGEAGELFF. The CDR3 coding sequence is TGTGCCAGCAGCTTCGGACAGGGTGAGGCCGGGGAGCTGTTTTTT. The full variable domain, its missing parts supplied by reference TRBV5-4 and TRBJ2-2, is ETGVTQSPTHLIKTRGQQVTLRCSSQSGHNTVSWYQQALGQGPQFIFQYYREEENGRGNFPPRFSGLQFPNYSSELNVNALELDDSALYLCASSFGQGEAGELFFGEGSRLTVL.

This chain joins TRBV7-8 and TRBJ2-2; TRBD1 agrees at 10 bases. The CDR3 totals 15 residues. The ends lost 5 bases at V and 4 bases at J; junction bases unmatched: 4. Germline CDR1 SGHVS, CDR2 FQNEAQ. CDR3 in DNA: TGTGCCAGCAGCCCAAGGACAGGGGGCACCGGGGAGCTGTTTTTT. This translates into CASSPRTGGTGELFF.

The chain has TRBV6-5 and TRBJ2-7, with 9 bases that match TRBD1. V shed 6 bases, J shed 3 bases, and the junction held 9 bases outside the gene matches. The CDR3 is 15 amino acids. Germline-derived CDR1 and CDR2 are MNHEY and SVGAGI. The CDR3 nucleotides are TGTGCCAGCAGAGCCACAGGGGGCATGGTCTACGAGCAGTACTTC. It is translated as CASRATGGMVYEQYF.

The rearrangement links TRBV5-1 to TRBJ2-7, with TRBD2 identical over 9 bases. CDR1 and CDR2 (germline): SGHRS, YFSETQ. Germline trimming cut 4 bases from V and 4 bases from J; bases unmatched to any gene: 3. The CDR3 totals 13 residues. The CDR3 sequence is CASSRTSEYEQYF. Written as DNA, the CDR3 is TGCGCCAGCAGCCGGACTAGCGAATACGAGCAGTACTTC.

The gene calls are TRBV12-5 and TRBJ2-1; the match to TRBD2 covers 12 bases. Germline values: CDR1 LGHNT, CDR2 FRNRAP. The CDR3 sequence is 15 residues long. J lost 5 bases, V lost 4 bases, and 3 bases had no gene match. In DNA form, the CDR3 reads TGTGCTAGTGGTTCCCGGACTAGCGGGGACAATGAGCAGTTCTTC. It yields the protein CASGSRTSGDNEQFF.